The 4 T cell receptor beta chains given below trace back to one sample, sequenced in a study of shared clonotypes between healthy human individuals. This table comes from immunoSEQ multiplex PCR, and its TCRdb copy is limited to in-frame clones, with some not included. The sample records roughly 2 million clones, 85% to 95% being singletons. Sequencing was carried out using naive CD4+ T cells sorted from blood. Described subset: CD45RA+ positively selected. The receptors derive from a man aged 18 to 29 in good health.

This chain uses TRBV18 with TRBJ2-3; possible D gene TRBD2, 7 bases. CDR1 is KGHSH, CDR2 LQKENI, per germline. Trimming pared 4 bases from V and 6 bases from J, leaving 14 bases between. The CDR3 extends over 14 amino acids. CDR3 protein: CASSRPGGLDTQYF. The CDR3 region has the DNA TGTGCCAGCTCACGTCCCGGGGGGCTGGATACGCAGTATTTT. The complete variable domain, with remaining parts taken from reference TRBV18 and TRBJ2-3, reads NAGVMQNPRHLVRRRGQEARLRCSPMKGHSHVYWYRQLPEEGLKFMVYLQKENIIDESGMPKERFSAEFPKEGPSILRIQQVVRGDSAAYFCASSRPGGLDTQYFGPGTRLTVL.

The table lists this clone with a count of one. The rearrangement uses TRBV2 and TRBJ1-5, with D hard to call. CDR1 and CDR2 (germline): SNHLY, FYNNEI. The CDR3 runs to 13 residues. V lost 1 base to trimming and J lost 13 bases, with 14 bases between them. CDR3 sequence: CASSEGGRLEQHF. DNA of the CDR3: TGTGCCAGCAGTGAAGGCGGACGGCTCGAGCAGCATTTT.

The CDR3 is CASSTDREAFF. CDR3 coding DNA: TGTGCCAGCAGCACCGACAGGGAGGCTTTCTTT. The chain joins TRBV5-5 to TRBJ1-1, with TRBD1 matching 7 bases. The CDR3 is made up of 11 amino acids. Germline V lookup: CDR1 SGHKS, CDR2 YYEKEE (reference sequence). The V gene end was trimmed by 4 bases and the J gene end by 11 bases; junction bases not matched to a gene: 5.

The gene calls are TRBV6-5 and TRBJ2-1, with 9 bases aligning to TRBD1. V gave up 8 bases and J gave up 9 bases; unmatched junction bases: 14. The CDR3 runs to 15 residues. Germline V CDR1 and CDR2: MNHEY, SVGAGI. The CDR3: CASRSSGTGTGEQFF. The CDR3 nucleotides are TGTGCCAGCCGAAGTTCCGGGACAGGGACAGGTGAGCAGTTCTTC.